This TCR beta chain stems from a study of T cells in Graves' hyperthyroidism and ophthalmopathy (dated by TCRdb to the late 2010s). For the study in its entirety: Peripheral blood was collected at initial diagnosis, before any treatment. Prospective prediction of ophthalmopathy was tested in an independent validation cohort of some 20 hyperthyroidism patients and 15 to 17 patients who later progressed to ophthalmopathy. In about 6 Graves' hyperthyroidism patients, the study also compared T-cell repertoires from thyroid tissue with T-cell repertoires from blood. After sampling, hyperthyroidism patients received methimazole starting at 30 mg daily, and ophthalmopathy patients received high-dose intravenous methylprednisolone. The paper reports TCR Vbeta CDR3 sequencing of over 130 peripheral blood samples: 43 ophthalmopathy, roughly 80 hyperthyroidism and approximately 17 progressor patients. TCR V-J signatures able to tell the groups apart were searched for in a discovery cohort of approximately 95 patients, of whom 40 to 45 had Graves' ophthalmopathy and more than 55 had stable Graves' hyperthyroidism. The roughly 91 discovery patients were randomly divided into training and test sets at a 7:3 ratio.

The germline V and J ends show losses of 9 bases and 6 bases respectively, and no gene match explains 14 bases of the junction. As encoded in the germline V gene (reference sequence), CDR1 is LNHDA while CDR2 is SQIVND. Spanning cysteine to phenylalanine, the CDR3 consists of 15 amino acids. Left in the record is the CDR3 DNA by itself, 45 bases read in frame from the first base. Graves' hyperthyroidism was defined as stable when no progression to ophthalmopathy occurred over 18 months of follow-up. Hyperthyroidism patients were aged 18 to 65 years and newly diagnosed, with disease duration of less than 2 months. Patients with uncontrolled infections, other autoimmune diseases, pregnancy or lactation were excluded. Diagnoses were established on the basis of clinical symptoms, serum thyroxine and TRAb, thyroid ultrasound, and orbital computed tomography. PBMCs were separated from about 10 ml of fresh peripheral blood using Ficoll-Paque density gradient centrifugation. Total RNA was extracted with Trizol reagent, and quality was checked on an Agilent 2100 Bioanalyzer.

To note about this clonotype: Its antigen is currently not known. It has no much larger one-base neighbor in the sample; base qualities were not kept.

The full study reports these points: Most expanded thyroid clonotypes (frequency above 0.001) were also found in blood, which suggests that blood repertoires may mirror thyroid immune responses. A model built on a 13 V-J signature distinguished ophthalmopathy from stable hyperthyroidism, reaching over 85% sensitivity and 81.08% specificity in cross-validation and 80%/75% in testing. In validation, the model predicted progression to ophthalmopathy a median of roughly 6.5 months before onset, with about 70% sensitivity and nearly 75% specificity. Sample size was not statistically predetermined, and blinding of investigators to group allocation was not performed.

The TCR beta CDR3 regions were amplified from RNA transcripts. For the first round of RT-PCR on the TCR CDR3, the HTBI primer set was used together with the Qiagen OneStep RT-PCR kit. Libraries were constructed in a second round of multiplex PCR, after which size selection and purification were carried out. Libraries were sequenced paired-end with 100 bp reads on an Illumina HiSeq2000. The source study handled its data this way. SOAPnuke was used to process the raw data, removing reads that contained adapters or uncalled bases, had a mean Phred below 15, or lacked an exact match to the constant primer or identifier. COPE v1.2.5 was used to merge the high-quality paired reads, and each unique nucleotide sequence was defined as a clonotype. Clonotypes were aligned to IMGT TRBV, TRBD and TRBJ reference segments using MiTCR v1.1. Analysis was restricted to V-J combinations with a frequency above 0.0001, which covered 98% to 99.2% of repertoires. The TCS score was defined as the ratio of F50 (clonal expansion) to E x V (chaos), calculated using BLOSUM62-based TCRdist between CDR3 peptides within each V-J. Welch's t-statistics and random forest reduced 500 to 650 V-J features to 13, which were used in a naive Bayes classifier (R e1071). Thyroid-blood repertoire similarity was quantified with the Morisita-Horn index. TCRdb reanalyzed the raw reads on its own, using fastp at Q25 for trimming and MiXCR for clone calling, and kept in-frame beta chains. Rows are unified per CDR3 protein, each entry keeping the most common DNA and genes. For this entry, the V and J calls and clone size follow TCRdb and not the study's own pipeline. Within this sample are hundreds of thousands of distinct CDR3 sequences, with 35% to 40% of them counted one time only. Clones ranked in the top ten supply approximately 8.7% of the sample.

Material: blood. This chain joins TRBV19 to TRBJ1-1, with TRBD1 identical over 9 junction bases. The receptor comes from a young man with Graves' hyperthyroidism. The CDR3 reads CASPEHRGLSPEAFF. The sequenced DNA is TGTGCCAGCCCTGAACACAGGGGGCTTTCCCCTGAAGCTTTCTTT.